The 3 T cell receptor beta chains below all came from one sample that was sequenced in a study of metastatic and nonmetastatic thyroid tumors. TCRdb re-clonotyped the PCR reads via MiXCR. The repertoire includes 4,000 or so clones, more than 25% of them detected once, and approximately 16% sits in the top ten. Ahead of thyroid surgery, no patient had received treatment of any kind. Sequencing was carried out using adjacent normal tissue. The receptors derive from a male donor with papillary thyroid cancer or a benign thyroid nodule (not recorded which). Some clones in this sample may be carry-over from other donors' samples.

The chain links TRBV5-1 to TRBJ2-7; D might be TRBD2 (6 bases). Germline V gene lookup returns CDR1 SGHRS and CDR2 YFSETQ. V was cut by 0 bases and J by 7 bases, with 11 bases left in between. The CDR3 spans 13 residues. CDR3 sequence (DNA): TGCGCCAGCAGCTTGGGGCAGGGAGGAGAGCAGTACTTC. Residues: CASSLGQGGEQYF.

Remarks on this clone: The junction shows a germline mismatch at one end, possibly a read error. V is TRBV28 and J is TRBJ2-7; TRBD1 might be the D (6 bases). This CDR3 spans 16 amino acids. CDR1 and CDR2 from the germline V gene are MDHEN and SYDVKM. For the CDR3, the DNA is TGTGCAAGCAGTTCAGCTGAGAGGGGGATCTCCTACGTGCAGTACTTC. Translated, it gives CASSSAERGISYVQYF.

The chain employs TRBV5-1 and TRBJ2-1, with D perhaps TRBD2 (5 bases). Trimming removed 4 bases from V and 6 bases from J, with 11 bases in between. CDR1 and CDR2 (germline): SGHRS, YFSETQ. This CDR3 contains 13 residues. CDR3 coding DNA: TGCGCCAGCAGCCCGGACTTAGGCAATGAGCAGTTCTTC. Protein product: CASSPDLGNEQFF.